One and the same sample provided the 10 T cell receptor beta chains below, sequenced in a study of blood T cell repertoires in COVID-19. Profiling relied on immunoSEQ multiplex PCR, and the TCRdb table lists in-frame clones only, not all of them. Found here are 75,000 to 80,000 clones, 80% to 90% of them singletons; the top ten hold roughly 9.8%. Input material: peripheral blood. The source of these receptors is a man aged 60 to 75 with COVID-19, enrolled during active disease.

The chain uses TRBV18 and TRBJ1-6; TRBD1 matches 7 bases. This CDR3 has 16 amino acids. CDR1 KGHSH and CDR2 LQKENI come from the germline V gene. Germline trimming cut 3 bases from V and 9 bases from J; bases unmatched to any gene: 11. This chain's CDR3 is CASSPQETGKSSPLHF. Written as DNA, the CDR3 is TGTGCCAGCTCACCCCAAGAGACAGGGAAGTCTTCACCCCTCCACTTT. The full variable domain, rest sourced from reference TRBV18 and TRBJ1-6, is NAGVMQNPRHLVRRRGQEARLRCSPMKGHSHVYWYRQLPEEGLKFMVYLQKENIIDESGMPKERFSAEFPKEGPSILRIQQVVRGDSAAYFCASSPQETGKSSPLHFGNGTRLTVT.

V usage is TRBV7-2 and J usage is TRBJ1-2; a possible D gene is TRBD1 (5 bases). CDR3 length: 14 amino acids. Germline-derived CDR1 and CDR2 are SGHTA and FQGNSA. The ends were cut back, 2 bases at V and 5 bases at J, with 12 bases in the middle. CDR3 residues: CASSLSGMGYGYTF. The CDR3 DNA reads TGTGCCAGCAGCTTATCAGGGATGGGTTATGGCTACACCTTC. Together with reference TRBV7-2 and TRBJ1-2, the CDR3 gives the full variable domain: GAGVSQSPSNKVTEKGKDVELRCDPISGHTALYWYRQSLGQGLEFLIYFQGNSAPDKSGLPSDRFSAERTGGSVSTLTIQRTQQEDSAVYLCASSLSGMGYGYTFGSGTRLTVV.

This chain links TRBV7-7 with TRBJ2-5, with 7 positions matching TRBD2. The CDR3 length is 15 residues. Trimming cost V 5 bases and J 5 bases; bases outside gene matches: 11. The germline V gene has CDR1 SSHAT and CDR2 FNYEAQ (reference sequence). The DNA for the CDR3 is TGTGCCAGCAGCCCCCCCCCAGCGGGACGGGAGACCCAGTACTTC. Protein: CASSPPPAGRETQYF.

This CDR3 is CASSLPAGSGYNEQFF. The CDR3 DNA reads as TGCGCCAGCAGCTTACCCGCGGGTAGCGGATACAATGAGCAGTTCTTC. The gene calls are TRBV5-1 and TRBJ2-1, with D tentatively TRBD2 (6 bases). Germline V CDR1 and CDR2: SGHRS, YFSETQ. There are 16 residues in the CDR3. Trimming took 2 bases from V and 4 from J, leaving 16 bases between them.

J is TRBJ2-1 and V is TRBV5-6; the D is unclear. There are 17 residues in the CDR3. Trimming cost V 4 bases and J 0 bases, with 17 bases left between them. Looked up from germline, CDR1 is SGHDT and CDR2 is YYEEEE. The CDR3 nucleotides read TGTGCCAGCAGCCCCAGGCAGTGGTACACCTCCTACAATGAGCAGTTCTTC. As protein: CASSPRQWYTSYNEQFF.

CDR3 amino acids: CASRMDRGRAEAFF. The CDR3, as DNA: TGCGCCAGCAGAATGGACAGGGGAAGGGCTGAAGCTTTCTTT. The chain uses TRBV5-1 and TRBJ1-1; 9 positions match TRBD1. J gave up 6 bases and V 5 bases, and 8 bases lay outside the gene matches. This CDR3 has 14 amino acids. Per germline, CDR1 SGHRS and CDR2 YFSETQ.

This chain connects TRBV7-2 to TRBJ2-7, with 7 bases identical to TRBD2. Looked up from germline, CDR1 is SGHTA and CDR2 is FQGNSA. This CDR3 spans 15 amino acids. Trimming took 1 base from V and 0 from J; bases not matched to a gene: 3. The DNA for the CDR3 is TGTGCCAGCAGCTTAGGGGGCGGGGGCTCCTACGAGCAGTACTTC. This codes for CASSLGGGGSYEQYF.

The table lists this clone with a few counts. V usage is TRBV4-1 and J usage is TRBJ1-1; weak D call: TRBD1 (5 bases). There are 14 residues in the CDR3. Trimming removed 6 bases from V and 0 bases from J, with 11 bases in between. Germline V gives CDR1 MGHRA, CDR2 YSYEKL. The CDR3 DNA sequence: TGCGCCAGCAGGGGGCGGACCATGAACACTGAAGCTTTCTTT. Its translation: CASRGRTMNTEAFF.

The V and J genes are TRBV29-1 and TRBJ2-2; 9 nucleotides line up with TRBD1. The CDR3 contains 13 residues. Germline V lookup: CDR1 SQVTM, CDR2 ANQGSEA. The junction had 7 bases not matched to a gene; V was cut back by 7 bases and J by 7 bases. The CDR3 protein is CSAGQGTGGELFF. CDR3 nucleotide sequence: TGCAGCGCAGGACAGGGGACGGGCGGGGAGCTGTTTTTT.

The rearrangement links TRBV18 to TRBJ2-5, with D unresolved. The V end was cut by 3 bases, the J end by 2 bases, with 13 bases between. Germline loops: CDR1 KGHSH, CDR2 LQKENI. The CDR3 covers 15 residues. The CDR3 loop reads CASSPQDSTQETQYF. CDR3 nucleotide sequence: TGTGCCAGCTCACCCCAGGATAGTACTCAAGAGACCCAGTACTTC.